This TCR beta chain stems from a study of T-cell memory formation after mild COVID-19. Via MiXCR, TCRdb re-called the 5' RACE reads, giving one row per CDR3 protein. Of 500,000 to 600,000 distinct CDR3 sequences in the sample, roughly 18% are singletons; the top ten hold more than 10%. This clonotype turned up a few times. The clonotype originates from an adult woman who had mild COVID-19 (a few samples of this study predate the infection). Cell type and time point are not known. The sample comprised PBMCs or a T cell subset sorted from them (not recorded which).

DNA for the CDR3: TGCAGCGCCTTGATGGTTTCCTACGAGCAGTACTTC. Translating it yields CSALMVSYEQYF. The rearrangement joins TRBV29-1 to TRBJ2-7; D unresolved. Germline V gives CDR1 SQVTM, CDR2 ANQGSEA. V dropped 7 bases and J dropped 1 base, with 11 bases sitting between them. The CDR3 contains 12 residues.